Shown below are 2 T cell receptor beta chains from a single sample sequenced in a study of control samples from healthy donors and cancer patients. Generated by immunoSEQ multiplex PCR, the TCRdb table keeps only in-frame clones and is missing some. The table lists about 82,000 clones, 85% to 95% of them singletons. What was sequenced was blood. All receptors come from a woman younger than 35 in good health.

This chain uses TRBV11-3 with TRBJ2-5; 8 bases line up with TRBD1. This CDR3 spans 15 amino acids. Germline values: CDR1 SGHNT, CDR2 YENEEA. V trimming: 5 bases; J trimming: 5 bases; junction bases outside the gene matches: 10. CDR3 nucleotide sequence: TGTGCCAGCAGCCATGAGACAGGGGCATCGGAGACCCAGTACTTC. This translates into CASSHETGASETQYF.

The rearrangement joins TRBV12-3 or TRBV12-4 to TRBJ1-1; D remains ambiguous. The CDR3 totals 13 residues. V was trimmed by 3 bases and J by 2 bases, leaving 7 bases between them. The DNA of the CDR3 is TGTGCCAGCAGTTTGAGAGAAAACACTGAAGCTTTCTTT. Residues: CASSLRENTEAFF.